Detailed here is one T cell receptor beta chain. What it binds is not known. There are 16 residues in the CDR3. Germline CDR1 and CDR2: SGDLS and YYNGEE. V lost 7 bases and J lost 2; bases outside the gene matches: 11. TCRdb keeps only in-frame clones here, not all; method: immunoSEQ multiplex PCR. The table has about 61,000 clones, more than 65% seen once. This record belongs to a study of neoadjuvant anti-PD-1 for oral cavity cancer. Study outcomes and limitations: PBMC Gini-index clonality exceeded responders' in non-responders post-nivolumab.

The chain employs TRBV9 and TRBJ2-3, with 9 bases matching TRBD2. This clonotype originated in a person aged 40-85 years with oral cavity squamous cell carcinoma. The sample in question was PBMCs, obtained before nivolumab (anti-PD-1) treatment. CDR3 region: CASSKWSGRNTDTQYF. The CDR3, as DNA: TGTGCCAGCTCTAAGTGGAGCGGGAGGAACACAGATACGCAGTATTTT.